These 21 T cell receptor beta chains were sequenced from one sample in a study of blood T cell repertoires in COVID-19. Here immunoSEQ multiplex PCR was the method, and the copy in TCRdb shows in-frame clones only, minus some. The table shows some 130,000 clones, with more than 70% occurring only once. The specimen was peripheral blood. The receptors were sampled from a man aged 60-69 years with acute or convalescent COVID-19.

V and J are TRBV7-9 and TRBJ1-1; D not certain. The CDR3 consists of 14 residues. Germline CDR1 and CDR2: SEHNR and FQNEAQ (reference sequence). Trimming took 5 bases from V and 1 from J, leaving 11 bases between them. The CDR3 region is CASSLARGNTEAFF. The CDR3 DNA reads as TGTGCCAGCAGCCTCGCCCGGGGGAACACTGAAGCTTTCTTT.

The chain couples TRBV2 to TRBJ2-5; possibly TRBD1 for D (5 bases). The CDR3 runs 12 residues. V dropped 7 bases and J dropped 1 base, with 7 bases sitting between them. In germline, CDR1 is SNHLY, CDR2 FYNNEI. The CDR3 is CASIDSQETQYF. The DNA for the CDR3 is TGTGCCAGCATCGACAGCCAAGAGACCCAGTACTTC.

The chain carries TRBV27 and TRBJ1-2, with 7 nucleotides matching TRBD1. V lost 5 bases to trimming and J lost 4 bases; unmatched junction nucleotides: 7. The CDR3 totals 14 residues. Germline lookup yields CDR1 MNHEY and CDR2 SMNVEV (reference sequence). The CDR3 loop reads CASSPLTGIYGYTF. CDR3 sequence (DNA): TGTGCCAGCAGTCCCCTGACAGGGATCTATGGCTACACCTTC.

For the CDR3, the DNA is TGTGCCAGCCAGGTCGGACTAGCGGGAGGAGAGACCCAGTACTTC. Its translation is CASQVGLAGGETQYF. The chain is built from TRBV7-3 and TRBJ2-5, with 14 bases that match TRBD2. Germline CDR1 is SGHTA and CDR2 is FQGTGA. The CDR3 totals 15 residues. The V segment lost 8 bases and the J segment 4 bases; nucleotides outside the gene matches: 6.

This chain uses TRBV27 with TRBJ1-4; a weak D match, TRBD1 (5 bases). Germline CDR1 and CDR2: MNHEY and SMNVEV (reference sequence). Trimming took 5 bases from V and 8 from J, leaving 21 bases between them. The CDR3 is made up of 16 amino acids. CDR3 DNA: TGTGCCAGCAGTCCCACTGGGGCAGGTGATTGGGAAAAACTGTTTTTT. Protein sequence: CASSPTGAGDWEKLFF.

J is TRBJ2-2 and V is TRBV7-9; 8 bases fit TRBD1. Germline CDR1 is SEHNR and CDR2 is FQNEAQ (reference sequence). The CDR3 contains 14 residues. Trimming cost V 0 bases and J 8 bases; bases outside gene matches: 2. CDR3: CASSLAGTGGELFF. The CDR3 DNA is TGTGCCAGCAGCTTAGCGGGGACAGGTGGGGAGCTGTTTTTT.

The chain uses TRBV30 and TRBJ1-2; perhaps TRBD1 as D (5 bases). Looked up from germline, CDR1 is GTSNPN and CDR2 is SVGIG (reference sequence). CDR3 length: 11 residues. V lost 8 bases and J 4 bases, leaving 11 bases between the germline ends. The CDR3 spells CARGEGYGYTF. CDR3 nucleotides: TGTGCCCGGGGCGAGGGCTATGGCTACACCTTC.

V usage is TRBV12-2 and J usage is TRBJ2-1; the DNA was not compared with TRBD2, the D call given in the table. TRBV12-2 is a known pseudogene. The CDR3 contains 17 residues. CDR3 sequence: CASRLALTSANYNEQFF. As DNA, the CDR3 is TGTGCAAGTCGCTTAGCCCTGACTAGCGCTAATTACAATGAGCAGTTCTTC.

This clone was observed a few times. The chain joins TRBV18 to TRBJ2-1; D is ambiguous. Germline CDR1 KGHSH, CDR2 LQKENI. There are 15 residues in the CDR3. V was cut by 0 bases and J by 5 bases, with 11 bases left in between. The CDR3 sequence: CASSPPNPADNEQFF. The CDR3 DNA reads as TGTGCCAGCTCACCACCTAATCCCGCGGACAATGAGCAGTTCTTC.

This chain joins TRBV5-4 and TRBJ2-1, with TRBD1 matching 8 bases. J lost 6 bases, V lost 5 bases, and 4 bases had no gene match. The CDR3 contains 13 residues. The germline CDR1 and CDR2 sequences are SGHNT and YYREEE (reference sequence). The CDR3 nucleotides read TGTGCCAGCAGGACGACAGGGGCCAATGAGCAGTTCTTC. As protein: CASRTTGANEQFF.

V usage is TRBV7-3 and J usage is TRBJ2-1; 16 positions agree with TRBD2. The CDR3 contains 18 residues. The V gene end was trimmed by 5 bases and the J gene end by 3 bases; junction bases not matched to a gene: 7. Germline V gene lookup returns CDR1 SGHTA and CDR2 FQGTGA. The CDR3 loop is CASSPGLAGGPIYNEQFF. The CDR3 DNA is TGTGCCAGCAGCCCGGGACTAGCGGGAGGGCCCATCTACAATGAGCAGTTCTTC.

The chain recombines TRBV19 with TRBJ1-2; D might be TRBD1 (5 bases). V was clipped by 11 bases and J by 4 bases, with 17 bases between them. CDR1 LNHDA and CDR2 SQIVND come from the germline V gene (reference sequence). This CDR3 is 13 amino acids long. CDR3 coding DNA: TGTGCCTCACAGGAGGGACGCCTCTATGGCTACACCTTC. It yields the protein CASQEGRLYGYTF.

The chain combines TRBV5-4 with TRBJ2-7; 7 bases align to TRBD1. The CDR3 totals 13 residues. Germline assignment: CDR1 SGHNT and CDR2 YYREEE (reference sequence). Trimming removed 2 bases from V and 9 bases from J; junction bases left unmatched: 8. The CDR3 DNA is TGTGCCAGCAGCTTACAGGGGCTACAGGTGCAGTACTTC. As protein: CASSLQGLQVQYF.

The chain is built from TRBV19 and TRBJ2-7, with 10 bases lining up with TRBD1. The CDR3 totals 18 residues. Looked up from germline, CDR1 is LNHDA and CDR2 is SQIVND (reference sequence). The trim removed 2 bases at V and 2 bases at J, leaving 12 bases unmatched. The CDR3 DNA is TGTGCCAGTAGTATACGGGACAGGGGCCAAGGGATTCCCTACGAGCAGTACTTC. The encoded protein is CASSIRDRGQGIPYEQYF.

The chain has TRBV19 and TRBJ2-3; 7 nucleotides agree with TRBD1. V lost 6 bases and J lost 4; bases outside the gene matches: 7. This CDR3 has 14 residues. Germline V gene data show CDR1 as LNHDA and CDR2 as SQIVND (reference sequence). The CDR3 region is CASRTRQGADTQYF. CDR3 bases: TGTGCCAGTAGGACTCGACAGGGCGCAGATACGCAGTATTTT.

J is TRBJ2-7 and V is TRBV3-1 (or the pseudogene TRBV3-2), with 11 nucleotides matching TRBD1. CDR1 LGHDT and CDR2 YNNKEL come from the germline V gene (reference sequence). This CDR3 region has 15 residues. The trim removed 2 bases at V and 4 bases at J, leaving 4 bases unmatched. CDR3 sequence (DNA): TGTGCCAGCAGCCAATTAGGGACAGGGGGATACGAGCAGTACTTC. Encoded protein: CASSQLGTGGYEQYF.

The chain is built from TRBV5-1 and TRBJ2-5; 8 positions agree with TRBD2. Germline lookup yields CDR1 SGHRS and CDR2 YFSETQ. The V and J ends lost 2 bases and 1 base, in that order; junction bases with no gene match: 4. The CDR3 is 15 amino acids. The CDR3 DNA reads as TGCGCCAGCAGCTTAGAGACTAGCGCCCAAGAGACCCAGTACTTC. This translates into CASSLETSAQETQYF.

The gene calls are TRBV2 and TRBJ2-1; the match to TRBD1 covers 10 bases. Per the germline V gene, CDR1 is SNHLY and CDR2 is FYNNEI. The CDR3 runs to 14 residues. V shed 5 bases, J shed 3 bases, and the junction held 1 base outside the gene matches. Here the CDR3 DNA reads TGTGCCAGCAGTAGGGACAGGGGCTACAATGAGCAGTTCTTC. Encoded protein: CASSRDRGYNEQFF.

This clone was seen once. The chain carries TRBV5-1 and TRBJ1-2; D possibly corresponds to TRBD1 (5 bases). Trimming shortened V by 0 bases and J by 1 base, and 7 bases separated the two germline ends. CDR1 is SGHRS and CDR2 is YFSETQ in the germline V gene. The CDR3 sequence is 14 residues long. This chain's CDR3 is CASSLGQGNYGYTF. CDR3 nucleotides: TGCGCCAGCAGCTTGGGGCAGGGTAACTATGGCTACACCTTC.

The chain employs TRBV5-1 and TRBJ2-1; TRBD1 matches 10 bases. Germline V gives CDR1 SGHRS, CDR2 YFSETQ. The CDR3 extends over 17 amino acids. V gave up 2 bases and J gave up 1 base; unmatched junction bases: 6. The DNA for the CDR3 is TGCGCCAGCAGCTTAACCGGGACAGGGGTTTCCTACAATGAGCAGTTCTTC. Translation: CASSLTGTGVSYNEQFF.

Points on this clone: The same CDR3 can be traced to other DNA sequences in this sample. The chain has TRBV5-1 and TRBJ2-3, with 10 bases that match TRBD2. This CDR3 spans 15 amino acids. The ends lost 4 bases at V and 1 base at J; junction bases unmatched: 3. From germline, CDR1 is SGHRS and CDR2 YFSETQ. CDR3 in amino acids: CASSLGLAGTDTQYF. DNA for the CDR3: TGCGCCAGCAGCCTAGGACTAGCGGGCACAGATACGCAGTATTTT.